The rows below give T cell receptor beta chains drawn from one sample of a study of blood T cell repertoires in COVID-19. Assay used: immunoSEQ multiplex PCR; TCRdb lists only in-frame clones, some missing. The sample has approximately 120,000 clones, about four fifths seen once. Material for sequencing was peripheral blood. The receptor set was obtained from a man in his thirties or forties with COVID-19, enrolled during active disease. Both conserved end residues are part of each CDR3. Fields, in order: V gene, J gene, D gene, clone size, CDR3 protein, CDR3 DNA. The D gene is left open where the match is weak. Clone sizes are given selectively: once, few, many, or a class where the clone is expanded.

TRBV13	TRBJ2-3	.	.	CASSLGGDTQYF	TGTGCCAGCAGCTTAGGCGGAGATACGCAGTATTTT
TRBV2	TRBJ1-2	.	.	CASSESGIGYTF	TGTGCCAGCAGTGAATCAGGAATCGGCTACACCTTC
TRBV30	TRBJ2-5	TRBD2	.	CAWSLGLAGDSRETQYF	TGTGCCTGGAGCCTCGGACTAGCGGGGGATTCAAGGGAGACCCAGTACTTC
TRBV3-1/TRBV3-2	TRBJ1-2	.	.	CASSQEDTMGSVNGYTF	TGTGCCAGCAGCCAAGAAGACACTATGGGGAGCGTAAATGGCTACACCTTC
TRBV7-2	TRBJ2-7	.	.	CASSARGTVSSYEQYF	TGTGCCAGCAGCGCACGGGGGACCGTTAGCTCCTACGAGCAGTACTTC
TRBV5-6	TRBJ2-7	.	.	CASSSGDLYEQYF	TGTGCCAGCAGCTCGGGGGATCTCTACGAGCAGTACTTC
TRBV27	TRBJ1-2	TRBD1	.	CASSPEGQGNYGYTF	TGTGCCAGCAGTCCGGAAGGACAGGGAAACTATGGCTACACCTTC
TRBV9	TRBJ1-2	TRBD1	few	CASSALPGQGLYGYTF	TGTGCCAGCAGCGCGTTACCGGGACAGGGACTTTATGGCTACACCTTC
TRBV9	TRBJ2-3	TRBD2	.	CARSVASGGGSTDTQYF	TGTGCCCGCAGCGTAGCTAGCGGGGGGGGGAGCACAGATACGCAGTATTTT
TRBV5-1	TRBJ1-3	TRBD1	few	CASSLVHPGQGASSGNTIYF	TGCGCCAGCAGCTTGGTCCACCCGGGACAGGGGGCCTCCTCTGGAAACACCATATATTTT
TRBV14	TRBJ2-1	.	.	CASSQESGSAGLSSYNEQFF	TGTGCCAGCAGCCAAGAAAGTGGTAGCGCGGGGTTGAGCTCCTACAATGAGCAGTTCTTC
TRBV4-1	TRBJ2-1	.	.	CASSQGSGHNEQFF	TGCGCCAGCAGCCAAGGTAGCGGACACAATGAGCAGTTCTTC
TRBV4-1	TRBJ2-5	TRBD2	.	CASSQDRAGKYQETQYF	TGCGCCAGCAGCCAAGATCGAGCGGGGAAGTACCAAGAGACCCAGTACTTC
TRBV4-1	TRBJ2-1	TRBD1	few	CASSPDPGQGSSYNEQFF	TGCGCCAGCAGCCCTGACCCGGGACAGGGAAGCTCCTACAATGAGCAGTTCTTC
TRBV2	TRBJ1-5	.	.	CASSDEGGSNQPQHF	TGTGCCAGCAGTGACGAGGGAGGGAGCAATCAGCCCCAGCATTTT
TRBV2	TRBJ1-1	.	once	CASSPDRGRAFF	TGTGCCAGCAGTCCGGACAGAGGCAGGGCTTTCTTT
TRBV9	TRBJ1-3	.	.	CASSVGGGDGNTIYF	TGTGCCAGCAGCGTAGGAGGGGGAGATGGAAACACCATATATTTT
TRBV2	TRBJ1-1	.	.	CASLNLRGNTEAFF	TGTGCCAGCCTAAACTTAAGGGGTAACACTGAAGCTTTCTTT
TRBV9	TRBJ2-1	.	.	CASSVATGGAVDNEQFF	TGTGCCAGCAGCGTAGCTACGGGGGGCGCTGTCGACAATGAGCAGTTCTTC
TRBV9	TRBJ2-3	TRBD1	.	CASNTGDGPDTQYF	TGTGCCAGCAACACAGGGGACGGCCCAGATACGCAGTATTTT
TRBV28	TRBJ1-5	TRBD1	.	CASSPPGTGLHQPQHF	TGTGCCAGCAGTCCCCCCGGGACAGGGTTGCATCAGCCCCAGCATTTT
TRBV30	TRBJ1-3	.	.	CAWSTTGYGPRNTIYF	TGTGCCTGGAGTACAACAGGGTACGGACCCAGGAACACCATATATTTT
TRBV30	TRBJ2-2	TRBD2	.	CAWSSLAVNTGELFF	TGTGCCTGGAGTAGTCTAGCGGTGAACACCGGGGAGCTGTTTTTT
TRBV20-1	TRBJ2-1	.	few	CSVRVSYEQFF	TGCAGTGTCCGGGTCAGCTATGAGCAGTTCTTC
TRBV18	TRBJ1-2	TRBD1	few	CASSGQGSNYGYTF	TGTGCCAGCTCGGGACAGGGTTCTAACTATGGCTACACCTTC
TRBV18	TRBJ2-3	TRBD2	.	CASSLSGRVTDTQYF	TGTGCCAGCTCACTTAGCGGGAGGGTCACAGATACGCAGTATTTT
TRBV6-7	TRBJ2-4	.	.	CASSYQPCQGLAKNIQYF	TGTGCCAGCAGTTACCAACCCTGTCAGGGCTTAGCCAAAAACATTCAGTACTTC
TRBV27	TRBJ1-2	.	.	CASSLAPGEFYGYTF	TGTGCCAGCAGTTTAGCCCCGGGAGAATTCTATGGCTACACCTTC
TRBV7-8	TRBJ1-1	TRBD1	.	CASRLKHGTGPDTEAFF	TGTGCCAGCAGACTAAAACATGGGACAGGGCCGGACACTGAAGCTTTCTTT
TRBV4-1	TRBJ2-7	.	once	CASSPLPGDRREQYF	TGCGCCAGCAGCCCCTTGCCGGGAGATAGGAGAGAGCAGTACTTC
TRBV7-9	TRBJ1-4	TRBD1	.	CASSKETGEDEKLFF	TGTGCCAGCAGCAAAGAGACAGGGGAGGATGAAAAACTGTTTTTT
TRBV11-3	TRBJ2-3	TRBD2	.	CASSHGLAADQGADTQYF	TGTGCCAGCAGCCACGGACTAGCGGCAGACCAAGGGGCAGATACGCAGTATTTT
TRBV28	TRBJ2-3	.	.	CASRSKLGADTQYF	TGTGCCAGCAGATCCAAACTAGGAGCAGATACGCAGTATTTT
TRBV5-8	TRBJ2-5	.	.	CASSLSGLWGETQYF	TGTGCCAGCAGCCTGAGCGGACTGTGGGGAGAGACCCAGTACTTC
TRBV9	TRBJ2-7	TRBD1	.	CASSRQPGQIEQYF	TGTGCCAGCAGTAGACAACCGGGACAGATCGAGCAGTACTTC
TRBV11-2	TRBJ2-1	TRBD2	.	CASSFIAGLNNEQFF	TGTGCCAGCAGCTTCATAGCGGGTCTTAACAATGAGCAGTTCTTC
TRBV7-9	TRBJ1-1	.	.	CASSRPGMNTEAFF	TGTGCCAGCAGCCGGCCGGGGATGAACACTGAAGCTTTCTTT
TRBV2	TRBJ1-1	TRBD1	.	CASSRTGGPNTEAFF	TGTGCCAGCAGTAGGACAGGGGGACCGAACACTGAAGCTTTCTTT
TRBV14	TRBJ2-6	.	.	CASSLDRANVLTF	TGTGCCAGCAGCCTGGACAGGGCCAACGTCCTGACTTTC
TRBV9	TRBJ2-5	.	.	CASSVEMGVGVETQYF	TGTGCCAGCAGCGTAGAGATGGGAGTAGGTGTGGAGACCCAGTACTTC
TRBV5-4	TRBJ2-7	TRBD1	.	CASSYHRGREQYF	TGTGCCAGCAGCTATCACAGGGGGCGAGAGCAGTACTTC
TRBV7-9	TRBJ2-7	TRBD2	.	CASSLGPPRTSGSYEQYF	TGTGCCAGCAGCTTAGGTCCCCCGCGGACTAGCGGTTCCTACGAGCAGTACTTC
TRBV4-2	TRBJ2-4	.	few	CASSQTTNRVETKNIQYF	TGTGCCAGCAGCCAAACCACGAACAGGGTCGAAACCAAAAACATTCAGTACTTC
TRBV24-1	TRBJ1-2	.	.	CATSDLQGNDYGYTF	TGTGCCACCAGTGATTTGCAGGGCAATGACTATGGCTACACCTTC
TRBV5-1	TRBJ1-4	TRBD1	.	CASDAGTGRKKLFF	TGCGCCAGCGACGCCGGGACAGGGCGGAAAAAACTGTTTTTT
TRBV2	TRBJ2-3	.	.	CASSEGATTQYF	TGTGCCAGCAGTGAGGGGGCGACTACGCAGTATTTT
TRBV7-3	TRBJ1-1	.	.	CASSLVGLGDTEAFF	TGTGCCAGCAGCTTGGTAGGGTTAGGGGACACTGAAGCTTTCTTT